These 10 T cell receptor beta chains were sequenced from one sample in a study of cytomegalovirus exposure and HLA in healthy donors. With 60 Vbeta and 13 Jbeta primers, the PCR was carried out. Data came from immunoSEQ multiplex PCR; TCRdb stores just in-frame clones and leaves some out. The sample holds over 150,000 clones, roughly 80% seen once. Sequencing was done on a sample of PBMCs. The receptors here all came from a young man in good health and CMV-seropositive.

The chain has TRBV5-4 and TRBJ1-1, with TRBD1 matching 7 bases. CDR3 length: 13 residues. Germline V lookup: CDR1 SGHNT, CDR2 YYREEE (reference sequence). V shed 4 bases, J shed 9 bases, and the junction held 9 bases outside the gene matches. Here the CDR3 reads CASSMNPGQKAFF. In DNA form, the CDR3 reads TGTGCCAGCAGCATGAATCCGGGACAGAAAGCTTTCTTT.

This clone appeared a single time. This chain uses TRBV7-9 with TRBJ1-2, with D unclear. Germline CDR1 and CDR2: SEHNR and FQNEAQ (reference sequence). CDR3 length equals 11 residues. The V and J ends lost 5 bases and 8 bases respectively, with 9 bases between them. In DNA, the CDR3 is TGTGCCAGCAGCCAAGGCGGGGGCTACACCTTC. Its protein product is CASSQGGGYTF.

The genes are TRBV7-2 and TRBJ2-5; 11 bases agree with TRBD2. V lost 4 bases, J lost 2 bases, and 3 bases stayed unmatched. CDR3 length equals 15 residues. Per the germline V gene, CDR1 is SGHTA and CDR2 is FQGNSA. The CDR3, as DNA: TGTGCCAGCAGCTCTCGACTAGCGGGGCAAGAGACCCAGTACTTC. Amino acids: CASSSRLAGQETQYF.

The CDR3 loop is CASSYPGTGADGELFF. CDR3 nucleotides: TGTGCCAGCAGTTACCCAGGCACAGGGGCGGACGGGGAGCTGTTTTTT. The V call is TRBV6-6, the J call TRBJ2-2; 7 bases fit TRBD1. This CDR3 spans 16 amino acids. Germline CDR1 and CDR2: MNHNY and SVGAGI (reference sequence). V gave up 2 bases and J gave up 7 bases; unmatched junction bases: 10.

The V and J genes are TRBV9 and TRBJ2-1; 12 nucleotides align to TRBD2. The CDR3 consists of 17 residues. CDR1 and CDR2 (germline): SGDLS, YYNGEE. V lost 3 bases and J lost 1; bases outside the gene matches: 5. In DNA form, the CDR3 reads TGTGCCAGCAGCGAACGGACTAGCGGGGTATCCTACAATGAGCAGTTCTTC. As protein: CASSERTSGVSYNEQFF.

Remarks on this clone: Other DNA variants within this sample encode the same CDR3. This chain links TRBV5-4 with TRBJ1-1; 10 bases map to TRBD1. The CDR3 spans 15 residues. The ends lost 0 bases at V and 5 bases at J; junction bases unmatched: 4. Germline CDR1 and CDR2: SGHNT and YYREEE (reference sequence). This chain's CDR3 is CASSLGQGARTEAFF. In nucleotides, the CDR3 is TGTGCCAGCAGCTTGGGACAGGGGGCGCGAACTGAAGCTTTCTTT. Full variable domain (rest looked up from reference TRBV5-4 and TRBJ1-1): ETGVTQSPTHLIKTRGQQVTLRCSSQSGHNTVSWYQQALGQGPQFIFQYYREEENGRGNFPPRFSGLQFPNYSSELNVNALELDDSALYLCASSLGQGARTEAFFGQGTRLTVV.

This clone was found once. The chain couples TRBV2 to TRBJ1-5; D might be TRBD1 (5 bases). The V gene lost 7 bases and the J gene lost 7 bases, with 20 bases spanning the gap. This CDR3 spans 15 amino acids. The germline CDR1 and CDR2 sequences are SNHLY and FYNNEI. CDR3 sequence (DNA): TGTGCCAGCACCGCGGGGACGGCCTCCGGGCAGCCCCAGCATTTT. Protein: CASTAGTASGQPQHF. The full variable domain, completed using reference TRBV2 and TRBJ1-5, is EPEVTQTPSHQVTQMGQEVILRCVPISNHLYFYWYRQILGQKVEFLVSFYNNEISEKSEIFDDQFSVERPDGSNFTLKIRSTKLEDSAMYFCASTAGTASGQPQHFGDGTRLSIL.

The genes are TRBV6-5 and TRBJ2-7; 7 nucleotides agree with TRBD2. Per the germline V gene, CDR1 is MNHEY and CDR2 is SVGAGI. V was clipped by 7 bases and J by 2 bases; unmatched bases: 8. The CDR3 spans 14 residues. CDR3 nucleotide sequence: TGTGCCAGCATAAAAGCGGGAAGGCCCTACGAGCAGTACTTC. Its protein is CASIKAGRPYEQYF.

The chain couples TRBV9 to TRBJ2-7, with TRBD2 matching over 13 bases. This CDR3 spans 16 amino acids. Germline CDR1 SGDLS, CDR2 YYNGEE. V shed 0 bases and J 3 bases; nucleotides not matched to a gene: 3. CDR3 nucleotide sequence: TGTGCCAGCAGCGTAGACGGACTAGCGGGAGACTACGAGCAGTACTTC. Translating gives CASSVDGLAGDYEQYF.

The chain couples TRBV29-1 to TRBJ1-1, with 12 positions matching TRBD1. J was trimmed by 10 bases and V by 3 bases; bases with no gene match: 6. CDR3 length: 13 residues. Germline V gene data show CDR1 as SQVTM and CDR2 as ANQGSEA. The CDR3 region is CSVEGDRGRLAFF. In DNA, the CDR3 is TGCAGCGTTGAGGGGGACAGGGGGCGGTTAGCTTTCTTT.